The 2 T cell receptor beta chains presented below share a single source sample, sequenced in a study of blood T cell repertoires in COVID-19. Here immunoSEQ multiplex PCR was the method, and the copy in TCRdb shows in-frame clones only, minus some. The sample has over 200,000 clones, approximately 90% seen once. The material sequenced was peripheral blood. These receptors originate from a man aged 55 to 69 who had recovered from COVID-19.

J is TRBJ2-7 and V is TRBV3-1 (or the pseudogene TRBV3-2); 8 bases are a match to TRBD2. The CDR3 extends over 15 amino acids. V gave up 2 bases and J gave up 3 bases; unmatched junction bases: 6. In germline, CDR1 is LGHDT, CDR2 YNNKEL (reference sequence). Here the CDR3 reads CASSQRTGTSYEQYF. The CDR3 region has the DNA TGTGCCAGCAGCCAAAGAACCGGGACTAGCTACGAGCAGTACTTC.

The rearrangement links TRBV5-4 to TRBJ1-1; 12 bases line up with TRBD1. Germline V gene lookup returns CDR1 SGHNT and CDR2 YYREEE (reference sequence). The CDR3 covers 17 residues. V gave up 1 base and J gave up 1 base; unmatched junction bases: 5. For the CDR3, the DNA is TGTGCCAGCAGCTTGCGGGACAGGGGGCGTGCGAACACTGAAGCTTTCTTT. Protein: CASSLRDRGRANTEAFF.